Presented here are 5 T cell receptor beta chains from one specimen sequenced in a study of cytomegalovirus exposure and HLA in healthy donors. TCRdb keeps only in-frame clones here, not all; method: immunoSEQ multiplex PCR. The sample yields 250,000 or so clones, almost 90% seen once. The sequenced sample was PBMCs. These receptors all come from a woman between 18 and 29 years old in good health and CMV-seronegative.

V gene TRBV9 combines with J gene TRBJ1-1, with D possibly being TRBD1 (6 bases). CDR3 length equals 15 residues. Germline-derived CDR1 and CDR2 are SGDLS and YYNGEE. Trimming shortened V by 3 bases and J by 4 bases, and 16 bases separated the two germline ends. The CDR3 spells CASSGMTGQGTEAFF. CDR3 DNA: TGTGCCAGCAGCGGAATGACAGGCCAAGGCACTGAAGCTTTCTTT.

The chain uses TRBV11-1 and TRBJ1-1; 8 nucleotides line up with TRBD1. The CDR3 runs to 18 residues. Germline V CDR1 and CDR2: SGHAT, FQDESV (reference sequence). V dropped 0 bases and J dropped 1; count of bases not matched to a gene: 10. CDR3 nucleotides: TGTGCCAGCAGCTTAGCGAGATTCCGGGACAGGAGGAACACTGAAGCTTTCTTT. Translating gives CASSLARFRDRRNTEAFF.

This chain uses TRBV6-1 with TRBJ2-7, with D unclear. In germline, CDR1 is MNHNS, CDR2 SASEGT. The CDR3 is made up of 11 amino acids. The V and J ends lost 1 base and 7 bases respectively, with 5 bases between them. CDR3 DNA sequence: TGTGCCAGCAGTGAAGTGAGGGAGCAGTACTTC. Translation: CASSEVREQYF.

CDR3 sequence: CASSAGQDQETQYF. CDR3 nucleotides: TGCGCCAGCAGTGCAGGACAGGATCAAGAGACCCAGTACTTC. This rearrangement joins TRBV10-2 to TRBJ2-5, with 7 bases fitting TRBD1. V was clipped by 4 bases and J by 2 bases; unmatched bases: 4. Looked up from germline, CDR1 is WSHSY and CDR2 is SAAADI. The CDR3 runs 14 residues.

The gene calls are TRBV11-1 and TRBJ1-1; weak D call: TRBD1 (5 bases). The CDR3 covers 15 residues. In germline, CDR1 is SGHAT, CDR2 FQDESV (reference sequence). The V end lost 1 base, the J end lost 9 bases, and 18 bases lay between the germline ends. CDR3 residues: CASSLVSGVGTKAFF. In DNA form, the CDR3 reads TGTGCCAGCAGCTTAGTATCGGGGGTTGGCACAAAAGCTTTCTTT. The full variable domain, rest sourced from reference TRBV11-1 and TRBJ1-1, is EAEVAQSPRYKITEKSQAVAFWCDPISGHATLYWYRQILGQGPELLVQFQDESVVDDSQLPKDRFSAERLKGVDSTLKIQPAELGDSAMYLCASSLVSGVGTKAFFGQGTRLTVV.